This TCR beta chain was sequenced during a study of circulating CD8 cells and anti-PD-1 response in melanoma. Background on the study: Anti-PD-1 was first-line therapy for about 55% of the 13 patients.

General study findings and limits: Published repertoire comparisons used only baseline and M1 samples.

Within the sample, this clonotype is medium-sized. Its cognate antigen is unknown. Germline V gene lookup returns CDR1 MNHEY and CDR2 SMNVEV (reference sequence). V lost 6 bases to trimming and J lost 5 bases, with 13 bases between them. CDR3 size: 13 residues. Four subsets defined by PD-1 and/or TIGIT were sorted from live CD3+CD8+TCRalphabeta+ cells. TCR libraries were prepared from about 16 ng of total RNA with the QIAseq Immune Repertoire TCR panel. One entry per CDR3 protein, called by TCRdb with MiXCR from the reads. The sample holds fewer than 1,500 distinct CDR3 sequences; 5.5% to 7% are singletons and the top ten take around 5.5%.

V gene TRBV27 combines with J gene TRBJ2-5; TRBD1 might be the D (5 bases). Source: CD8+ T cells from PBMCs, taken at baseline or after one month of anti-PD-1 therapy (not recorded which). The receptor comes from a human donor with melanoma. DNA for the CDR3: TGTGCCAGCAGCCATGGGGCCCGGGAGACCCAGTACTTC. Translating gives CASSHGARETQYF.